This TCR beta chain was recovered during a study of cytomegalovirus exposure and HLA in healthy donors (dated by TCRdb to about 2017). Notes on the research overall: The 700 or so repertoires of the first cohort and the 120 validation repertoires were produced on the same platform, according to a later analysis. The study combined high-throughput TCR immunosequencing, statistical association of individual TCRs with disease status, and machine learning to predict cytomegalovirus infection status. The study aimed to test whether signatures of past pathogen exposure could be identified by cataloging public T cell receptors. Along with the roughly 700-subject first cohort, a separate validation cohort of over a hundred different subjects was used.

The receptor library was made with the immunoSEQ multiplex PCR assay. As for how the authors treated the data: A statistical classification framework was built to diagnose cytomegalovirus status from the catalog of TCR beta chain sequences. Imported from immuneACCESS, the table was reduced by TCRdb to in-frame sequences with V and J called. These copies leave out some clones; in studies compared against another copy, an unresolved V gene accounts for under half, and the cause of the remainder is not known. Clone size and V and J calls were adopted from that table, with D and trimming inferred from the DNA. The sample includes 52,000 or so clones, with about 91% observed a single time. Of the sample, 15% is held by the ten largest clones. To note about this clone: This receptor's antigen is unknown. Base qualities were left out, and no much larger clone turns up one base away.

The donors were included in the validation cohort of 120 subjects, a group kept apart from the approximately 700-subject first cohort. What the research found in general, with its limitations: In the study, around 150 TCR beta chains were listed as associated with cytomegalovirus. Cytomegalovirus status was reported to be diagnosed by the classifier with high specificity and sensitivity in both the original and validation cohorts. Most TCR sequences were observed very rarely across donors, whereas some public TCRs were present in many individuals. Subsequent analysis determined that TCRs grouped into clusters in the first cohort also showed a tendency toward co-occurrence across the 120 validation repertoires, and 94% of cluster scores exceeded 0. A few of the identified cytomegalovirus-associated TCR beta chains were confirmed in vitro to be specific for cytomegalovirus antigens. A later analysis lacked HLA typing for the validation cohort, so it scored co-occurrence in that cohort across all 110 or so repertoires. According to the authors, the approach could potentially be generalized to other disease states and immunological phenotypes.

The junction shows trimming of 6 bases on V and 4 bases on J, plus 7 bases between the germline ends. The germline V gene encodes CDR1 SNHLY and CDR2 FYNNEI. Measured from the cysteine to the phenylalanine, the CDR3 is 13 residues long. Of all the DNA, just the CDR3 is kept, 39 bases in frame from base 1. The rearrangement combines TRBV2 with TRBJ1-6; the D gene assignment is ambiguous. This receptor was identified in a woman aged 18-29 years in good health and CMV-seronegative. The sequencing input was PBMCs. The DNA sequence follows: TGTGCCAGCAGCACATCTTATAATTCACCCCTCCACTTT. This translates into CASSTSYNSPLHF.